This TCR beta chain stems from a study of blood T cells in healthy people across ages. PCR was performed a second time for roughly 7 to 11 cycles using a sample-barcoded 5' primer and a J-beta primer mix. Every cDNA molecule carried a tag from a template-switch adaptor bearing 12 random nucleotides. MiXCR was run by TCRdb on the 5' RACE reads, yielding one entry per CDR3 protein. The repertoire consists of about 1.1 million distinct CDR3 sequences, with around two fifths occurring once and the leading ten covering approximately 14%. CDR3 length: 17 amino acids. The ends lost 5 bases at V and 0 bases at J; junction bases unmatched: 12. Researchers report isolating at least 7 million PBMCs per sample.

The sequence was obtained from a man younger than 30 in good health. The rearrangement joins TRBV12-3 or TRBV12-4 to TRBJ1-1; 7 bases agree with TRBD1. Sample: blood. The CDR3 sequence is CASSRSRDRQMNTEAFF. CDR3 nucleotides: TGTGCCAGCAGTCGCTCCCGGGACAGACAGATGAACACTGAAGCTTTCTTT.